A single sample is the source of the 18 T cell receptor beta chains below, sequenced in a study of blood T cells in healthy people across ages. A second PCR, run for about 7 to 11 cycles, used a sample-barcoded 5' primer plus a J-beta primer mix. TCRdb called the 5' RACE reads again in MiXCR, with one record for every CDR3 protein. The repertoire includes 1.5 million to 1.9 million distinct CDR3 sequences, about 42% of them detected once, and less than 5% sits in the top ten. The sample taken for sequencing was blood. The source is a woman under 30 in good health.

The chain carries TRBV6-6 and TRBJ1-1, with 10 bases lining up with TRBD1. Germline CDR1 is MNHNY and CDR2 is SVGAGI (reference sequence). V lost 0 bases to trimming and J lost 5 bases; unmatched junction nucleotides: 3. The length of the CDR3 is 15 residues. In DNA, the CDR3 is TGTGCCAGCAGTTACTCGACAGGGGGCAAGACTGAAGCTTTCTTT. This codes for CASSYSTGGKTEAFF.

The V call is TRBV20-1, the J call TRBJ2-1; 9 nucleotides agree with TRBD2. The V segment lost 2 bases and the J segment 2 bases; nucleotides outside the gene matches: 10. This CDR3 is 17 amino acids long. From germline, CDR1 is DFQATT and CDR2 SNEGSKA (reference sequence). This CDR3 reads CSARSPGSGSTYNEQFF. Written as DNA, the CDR3 is TGCAGTGCTAGATCCCCGGGTAGCGGGAGCACCTACAATGAGCAGTTCTTC.

V usage is TRBV12-3 or TRBV12-4 and J usage is TRBJ2-3, with no clear D. The germline V and J ends were trimmed by 6 bases and 6 bases, with 13 bases remaining between them. The CDR3 has 13 amino acids. CDR3 residues: CASSLTHQDTQYF. The DNA of the CDR3 is TGTGCCAGCAGCCTTACCCACCAGGATACGCAGTATTTT.

V usage is TRBV7-2 and J usage is TRBJ2-1; 9 bases map to TRBD1. This CDR3 is built from 15 residues. Germline CDR1 reads SGHTA; CDR2 reads FQGNSA. Trimming removed 1 base from V and 8 bases from J; junction bases left unmatched: 6. CDR3 sequence reads: CASSLGPDRGHEQFF. CDR3 bases: TGTGCCAGCAGCTTAGGTCCGGACAGGGGCCATGAGCAGTTCTTC.

The chain joins TRBV7-2 to TRBJ2-4, with 8 nucleotides matching TRBD2. The junction had 13 bases not matched to a gene; V was cut back by 5 bases and J by 13 bases. Germline values: CDR1 SGHTA, CDR2 FQGNSA. This CDR3 spans 14 amino acids. In nucleotides, the CDR3 is TGTGCCAGCAGCCTCTCTAGCGGGTGGGGTGAGCAGTACTTC. It codes for CASSLSSGWGEQYF.

This sequence joins TRBV7-2 and TRBJ2-7; no definite D call. The ends were cut back, 2 bases at V and 5 bases at J, with 19 bases in the middle. Germline CDR1 is SGHTA and CDR2 is FQGNSA. The CDR3 has 16 residues. CDR3 coding DNA: TGTGCCAGCAGCTTAATGCTATTGGTTGGGATCCACGAGCAGTACTTC. Protein sequence: CASSLMLLVGIHEQYF.

In DNA form, the CDR3 reads TGTGCCAGCAGCTCCAGGACCACTCAGCCCCAGCATTTT. This sequence encodes CASSSRTTQPQHF. The V gene is TRBV7-2, the J gene TRBJ1-5; D not certain. V was pared by 4 bases and J by 6 bases, with 10 bases between. CDR1 SGHTA and CDR2 FQGNSA come from the germline V gene. CDR3 length: 13 amino acids.

The chain recombines TRBV7-2 with TRBJ2-3; 10 nucleotides agree with TRBD2. In germline, CDR1 is SGHTA, CDR2 FQGNSA. J was trimmed by 11 bases and V by 5 bases; bases with no gene match: 10. The CDR3 totals 14 residues. The CDR3 loop is CASSPKREGPWQYF. The CDR3 region has the DNA TGTGCCAGCAGCCCTAAGCGGGAGGGCCCTTGGCAGTATTTT. The whole variable domain, filled in from reference TRBV7-2 and TRBJ2-3, reads GAGVSQSPSNKVTEKGKDVELRCDPISGHTALYWYRQSLGQGLEFLIYFQGNSAPDKSGLPSDRFSAERTGGSVSTLTIQRTQQEDSAVYLCASSPKREGPWQYFGPGTRLTVL.

The J gene is TRBJ2-1, the V gene TRBV24-1; 10 bases agree with TRBD2. V gave up 4 bases and J gave up 0 bases; unmatched junction bases: 14. Per germline, CDR1 KGHDR and CDR2 SFDVKD. This CDR3 region has 20 residues. The CDR3 nucleotides are TGTGCCACCAGTGACCCCCAGGGAGCGGGAGGGCCGGACTCCTACAATGAGCAGTTCTTC. Protein: CATSDPQGAGGPDSYNEQFF.

This clonotype was detected a few times. The chain is built from TRBV6-6 and TRBJ1-5; 7 bases are shared with TRBD1. CDR1 and CDR2 (germline): MNHNY, SVGAGI (reference sequence). This CDR3 is 17 amino acids long. Trimming removed 4 bases from V and 2 bases from J; junction bases left unmatched: 11. CDR3 DNA sequence: TGTGCCAGCAGTTCCATACAGGGGCCCCGGGGCAATCAGCCCCAGCATTTT. It is translated as CASSSIQGPRGNQPQHF.

The chain links TRBV7-6 to TRBJ1-5; TRBD1 is a possible D gene (5 bases). CDR3 length: 14 amino acids. Germline CDR1 is SGHVS and CDR2 is FNYEAQ. V lost 5 bases and J 3 bases, leaving 11 bases between the germline ends. The CDR3 nucleotides read TGTGCCAGCAGCAATGGAGGGGTCAATCAGCCCCAGCATTTT. It codes for CASSNGGVNQPQHF.

This chain links TRBV13 with TRBJ1-2, with 7 bases matching TRBD1. Trimming cost V 2 bases and J 4 bases; bases outside gene matches: 19. CDR1 PRHDT and CDR2 FYEKMQ come from the germline V gene (reference sequence). The CDR3 loop spans 19 amino acids. The CDR3: CASSLLAGLGGGSTYGYTF. The CDR3 nucleotides read TGTGCCAGCAGCTTACTTGCGGGGCTTGGAGGGGGCAGTACCTATGGCTACACCTTC. Looking up the rest from reference TRBV13 and TRBJ1-2 gives the full variable domain: AAGVIQSPRHLIKEKRETATLKCYPIPRHDTVYWYQQGPGQDPQFLISFYEKMQSDKGSIPDRFSAQQFSDYHSELNMSSLELGDSALYFCASSLLAGLGGGSTYGYTFGSGTRLTVV.

The chain joins TRBV7-2 to TRBJ2-5; D gene ambiguous. The germline V gene has CDR1 SGHTA and CDR2 FQGNSA. CDR3 size: 14 residues. Trimming took off 5 bases at V and 2 bases at J, with 12 bases between the two ends. The CDR3 reads CASSLNTYQETQYF. Written as DNA, the CDR3 is TGTGCCAGCAGCCTCAATACATATCAAGAGACCCAGTACTTC.

The chain recombines TRBV3-1 with TRBJ2-2; 11 positions agree with TRBD2. In germline, CDR1 is LGHDT, CDR2 YNNKEL (reference sequence). The CDR3 has 18 residues. V shed 1 base, J shed 4 bases, and the junction held 8 bases outside the gene matches. Written as DNA, the CDR3 is TGTGCCAGCAGCCAAGGACCGTCTAGCGGGGGGACCACCGGGGAGCTGTTTTTT. Amino acid sequence: CASSQGPSSGGTTGELFF.

This chain links TRBV6-6 with TRBJ1-5; D remains unclear. Germline CDR1 is MNHNY and CDR2 is SVGAGI (reference sequence). The CDR3 runs 15 residues. Trimming cost V 0 bases and J 1 base, with 7 bases left between them. The CDR3 DNA follows: TGTGCCAGCAGTTACTCCGACACGAGCAATCAGCCCCAGCATTTT. This codes for CASSYSDTSNQPQHF.

This clonotype appeared a single time. Here the CDR3 omits its conserved ending phenylalanine or tryptophan, so a read error is the likely source. The gene calls are TRBV7-8 and TRBJ1-2; maybe TRBD1 (6 bases). V was pared by 5 bases and J by 0 bases, with 13 bases between. This CDR3 is built from 15 residues. Germline CDR1 and CDR2: SGHVS and FQNEAQ. The CDR3 DNA reads TGTGCCAGCAGCGACCTCAGGGGATCTAACTATGGCTACACCCTC. Protein sequence: CASSDLRGSNYGYTL.

This sequence joins TRBV5-1 and TRBJ2-3; no reliable D call. V was clipped by 3 bases and J by 0 bases, with 11 bases between them. The CDR3 has 15 residues. Germline V gives CDR1 SGHRS, CDR2 YFSETQ. The CDR3 is CASSYQPSSTDTQYF. CDR3 bases: TGCGCCAGCAGCTACCAACCTTCTAGCACAGATACGCAGTATTTT.

This clonotype was counted a few times. The genes are TRBV25-1 and TRBJ1-2, with no clear D. The length of the CDR3 is 13 residues. V was cut by 2 bases and J by 8 bases, with 12 bases left in between. CDR1 and CDR2 from the germline V gene are MGHDK and SYGVNS. The DNA of the CDR3 is TGTGCCAGCAGTGAAGAACTCTTTGGGGGCTACACCTTC. Translation: CASSEELFGGYTF.